This TCR beta chain was recorded in a study of T cell responses to AZD1222 COVID-19 vaccine. Libraries were prepared by immunoSEQ multiplex PCR; TCRdb keeps only in-frame clonotypes and omits some of them. The table includes about 96,000 clones, about 89% detected once. The CDR3 totals 16 residues. Germline V CDR1 and CDR2: SGDLS, YYNGEE. The germline V and J ends were trimmed by 1 base and 4 bases, with 17 bases remaining between them. The TCR sequence derives from an adult in good health. The sample was peripheral blood, taken on day 0 of AZD1222 vaccination. The V gene is TRBV9, the J gene TRBJ1-1, with a possible D match to TRBD1 (5 bases). The DNA for the CDR3 is TGTGCCAGCAGCGTAACTGCTGCGGGGCATTTCACTGAAGCTTTCTTT. Its protein product is CASSVTAAGHFTEAFF.